These T cell receptor beta chains were read from a single sample in a study of Ad26.COV2.S vaccination and SARS-CoV-2 variants. Sequencing was performed with immunoSEQ multiplex PCR; in TCRdb, only in-frame clones are kept and a portion is missing. The sample holds around 340,000 clones, about 89% seen once. Sequencing was performed on peripheral blood, taken in a trial of Ad26.COV2.S vaccine versus placebo. Source of these receptors: a person aged 18-60 years who received the Ad26.COV2.S COVID-19 vaccine or a placebo. The CDR3 runs from the conserved cysteine through the conserved F or W. A D gene is named only where the DNA matches it firmly. Clone size appears in some rows only: once, few, many, or a class for an expanded clone.

DNA | CDR3 | size | J | D | V
TGTGCCAGCGTGGGGGGCGGGACTGCAAACTATGGCTACACCTTC | CASVGGGTANYGYTF | - | TRBJ1-2 | - | TRBV6-5
TGTGCCAGCAGTTACTCGTTGCGAAGGGGGACTAATGAAAAACTGTTTTTT | CASSYSLRRGTNEKLFF | - | TRBJ1-4 | - | TRBV6-2/TRBV6-3
TGTGCCAGCAGCCAAGGCAGCTCTAACTATGGCTACACCTTC | CASSQGSSNYGYTF | - | TRBJ1-2 | - | TRBV3-1/TRBV3-2
TGTGCCAGTAGCCCGGACAGAGCTGAAAAACTGTTTTTT | CASSPDRAEKLFF | few | TRBJ1-4 | - | TRBV19
TGCGCCAGCAGCTTGGACGCTTCCTCCTCAATTTTAGCCAAAAACATTCAGTACTTC | CASSLDASSSILAKNIQYF | - | TRBJ2-4 | - | TRBV5-1
TGTGCCAGCAGCGCTACCTATAACAGGGCAGCCCCTTCCTACGAGCAGTACTTC | CASSATYNRAAPSYEQYF | - | TRBJ2-7 | - | TRBV5-6
TGTGCCAGCAGCTTGAACCCCCAGACGAATTCACCCCTCCACTTT | CASSLNPQTNSPLHF | - | TRBJ1-6 | - | TRBV5-4
TGCAGTGCAGATGCGCAGGATACGCAGTATTTT | CSADAQDTQYF | - | TRBJ2-3 | - | TRBV20-1
TGTGCCAGTAGTATGGGGAGACAGATCTCTGGAAACACCATATATTTT | CASSMGRQISGNTIYF | - | TRBJ1-3 | - | TRBV19
TGTGCCAGCAGTTTATCGGGGACTAGCGGGAGGGCCGGCACCGGGGAGCTGTTTTTT | CASSLSGTSGRAGTGELFF | once | TRBJ2-2 | TRBD2 | TRBV27
TGTGCCAGCAGCGATGGACTAGCGAGAAACACAGATACGCAGTATTTT | CASSDGLARNTDTQYF | - | TRBJ2-3 | TRBD2 | TRBV5-6
TGTGCCAGCAGCTTAGGATGGGCGGGAGCGGTATACGAGCAGTACTTC | CASSLGWAGAVYEQYF | - | TRBJ2-7 | TRBD2 | TRBV13
TGTGCCAGCGTCGGGAACACTGAAGCTTTCTTT | CASVGNTEAFF | - | TRBJ1-1 | - | TRBV11-2
TGTGCCAGCAATTTCTTAGGGGGGTATGGCTACACCTTC | CASNFLGGYGYTF | - | TRBJ1-2 | - | TRBV28
TGTGCCAGCTCCCCCGGACGGACAGATACGCAGTATTTT | CASSPGRTDTQYF | - | TRBJ2-3 | - | TRBV18
TGTGCCAGCAGGGACAGGGATCTTCGGTACGAGCAGTACTTC | CASRDRDLRYEQYF | - | TRBJ2-7 | TRBD1 | TRBV25-1
TGTGCCAGCAGCTTCACCGGGACAGGGGGCCGTGGCTACACCTTC | CASSFTGTGGRGYTF | - | TRBJ1-2 | TRBD1 | TRBV5-6
TGTGCCAGCAGCTCGAGCGGGGGCTACTACGAGCAGTACTTC | CASSSSGGYYEQYF | - | TRBJ2-7 | TRBD2 | TRBV5-6
TGCGCCAGCAGCTTGGACACGGGAAACTCTGGAAACACCATATATTTT | CASSLDTGNSGNTIYF | - | TRBJ1-3 | - | TRBV5-1
TGTGCCAGCAGCTTTACCGGGACAGGGCCGTCTGGGGCCAACGTCCTGACTTTC | CASSFTGTGPSGANVLTF | - | TRBJ2-6 | TRBD1 | TRBV5-5
TGTGCCAGCTCACCAGACAGGGGTACTGAAGCTTTCTTT | CASSPDRGTEAFF | many | TRBJ1-1 | TRBD1 | TRBV18
TGTGCCAGCAGTACCTCCCCAGGGACTAGCACAGATACGCAGTATTTT | CASSTSPGTSTDTQYF | few | TRBJ2-3 | - | TRBV27
TGCGCCAGCAGCCAAGCCTTGACAGGGGGCTACGAGCAGTACTTC | CASSQALTGGYEQYF | - | TRBJ2-7 | TRBD1 | TRBV4-1
TGCAGCGTGACAGGGAGGCTAGCGGGACCTAACACAGATACGCAGTATTTT | CSVTGRLAGPNTDTQYF | - | TRBJ2-3 | TRBD2 | TRBV29-1
TGTGCCAGCGCCGGGACAGCGAACACTGAAGCTTTCTTT | CASAGTANTEAFF | - | TRBJ1-1 | TRBD1 | TRBV2
TGTGCCAGCAGCGTAGATGCGGGAGGGTTAAGTGTGGATACGCAGTATTTT | CASSVDAGGLSVDTQYF | - | TRBJ2-3 | TRBD2 | TRBV9
TGTGCCAGCAGCATCGGGACAGATCCCTATGGCTACACCTTC | CASSIGTDPYGYTF | - | TRBJ1-2 | TRBD1 | TRBV28
TGTGCCAGCAGCGTAGCTGGAACGGATACGCAGTATTTT | CASSVAGTDTQYF | - | TRBJ2-3 | - | TRBV9
TGTGCCAGTAGTCCAGGGACAGGTCCTAACAATGAGCAGTTCTTC | CASSPGTGPNNEQFF | - | TRBJ2-1 | TRBD1 | TRBV19
TGTGCCAGCATGAGGGACTGGGACTACTCTGGGGCCAACGTCCTGACTTTC | CASMRDWDYSGANVLTF | - | TRBJ2-6 | TRBD2 | TRBV2
TGTGCCAGCAGCTTAGGACTTTGGGGGGGAGTACTCGAGCAGTACTTC | CASSLGLWGGVLEQYF | many | TRBJ2-7 | TRBD2 | TRBV11-2
TGTGCCAGCAGTCCGTTGGGTGGGGCCGGGGAGCTGTTTTTT | CASSPLGGAGELFF | - | TRBJ2-2 | - | TRBV6-2/TRBV6-3
TGCGCCAGCAGCCAAGCGGAAAAGGCTCCCGGGTTTGGCTACACCTTC | CASSQAEKAPGFGYTF | - | TRBJ1-2 | - | TRBV4-1
TGCGCCAGCAGCTTGGACAGCTCTGGGGCCAACGTCCTGACTTTC | CASSLDSSGANVLTF | - | TRBJ2-6 | - | TRBV5-1
TGTGCCACCAGCAGTGTCCGGGGGGCGGGCACAGATACGCAGTATTTT | CATSSVRGAGTDTQYF | - | TRBJ2-3 | - | TRBV15
TGTGCCATCAGTGAGTCCGGGCAGGGGGATGAAAAACTGTTTTTT | CAISESGQGDEKLFF | - | TRBJ1-4 | TRBD1 | TRBV10-3
TGCGCCAGCAGCGTTGGAAGCTCCTATAATTCACCCCTCCACTTT | CASSVGSSYNSPLHF | - | TRBJ1-6 | - | TRBV5-1
TGTGCCAGCAGTGAGAACTACATCACAGATACGCAGTATTTT | CASSENYITDTQYF | - | TRBJ2-3 | - | TRBV6-1
TGCAGCGTCGTGATTCAAGACAATGAGCAGTTCTTC | CSVVIQDNEQFF | - | TRBJ2-1 | - | TRBV29-1
TGCGCCAGCAGCTCACAGGGAGGCGGCTACACCTTC | CASSSQGGGYTF | - | TRBJ1-2 | - | TRBV5-1
TGTGCCAGCTCAAGCAAAAAAGAGACCCAGTACTTC | CASSSKKETQYF | once | TRBJ2-5 | - | TRBV18
TGCGCCAGCAGCCGAGGAACAATAGACACTGAAGCTTTCTTT | CASSRGTIDTEAFF | - | TRBJ1-1 | - | TRBV4-3
TGTGCCAGCAGTATATCATCGGGCGGCGAGCAGTACTTC | CASSISSGGEQYF | - | TRBJ2-7 | - | TRBV28
TGTGCTAGTGGTTTGCGGCCCTGGGGGGGATCGCCGCGGTACCAAGAGACCCAGTACTTC | CASGLRPWGGSPRYQETQYF | once | TRBJ2-5 | TRBD2 | TRBV12-5
TGTGCCAGCTCACCAGAGCGGACGACTCGCAATTCACCCCTCCACTTT | CASSPERTTRNSPLHF | - | TRBJ1-6 | - | TRBV18